The rows below give T cell receptor beta chains drawn from one sample of a study of control samples from healthy donors and cancer patients. TCRdb keeps only in-frame clones here, not all; method: immunoSEQ multiplex PCR. The repertoire includes just under 60,000 clones, about 92% of them detected once, and less than 2% sits in the top ten. The specimen sequenced was PBMCs. Source of these receptors: a man between 35 and 55 years old with colorectal cancer. Each CDR3 is given with its conserved first and last residue. A D gene is named only where the DNA matches it firmly. Clone size appears in some rows only: once, few, many, or a class for an expanded clone.

CDR3nt	CDR3aa	v_gene	abundance	j_gene	d_gene
TGTGCCAGCGCCCACGGGGGACAGCCTTACGAGCAGTACTTC	CASAHGGQPYEQYF	TRBV7-3	.	TRBJ2-7	.
TGTGCCAGCAGCCAAAGCGGGGGCGCAACCTACGAGCAGTACTTC	CASSQSGGATYEQYF	TRBV3-1/TRBV3-2	.	TRBJ2-7	TRBD2
TGTGCCAGCAGACAGGGGGTCGTCAATGAGCAGTTCTTC	CASRQGVVNEQFF	TRBV2	.	TRBJ2-1	TRBD1
TGTGCCAGCTCACCACCGAGTACCTACGAGCAGTACTTC	CASSPPSTYEQYF	TRBV18	.	TRBJ2-7	.
TGTGCCAGCAGTCTTAGCGGGGGGGCCTTAGAGACCCAGTACTTC	CASSLSGGALETQYF	TRBV7-2	.	TRBJ2-5	TRBD2
TGTGCCACCAGTGAGTCACGGAGGGGCACTGAAGCTTTCTTT	CATSESRRGTEAFF	TRBV24-1	.	TRBJ1-1	.
TGTGCCAGCAGCTTGCAGGGTTCCTACAATGAGCAGTTCTTC	CASSLQGSYNEQFF	TRBV7-9	.	TRBJ2-1	.
TGCGCCAGCAGCTTGGACGAAGGGACGTCGGCCAAAAACATTCAGTACTTC	CASSLDEGTSAKNIQYF	TRBV5-1	few	TRBJ2-4	.
TGTGCCAGCAGTCTAGGCAGGGCCTACGAGCAGTACTTC	CASSLGRAYEQYF	TRBV12-3/TRBV12-4	.	TRBJ2-7	.
TGTGCCAGCAGCTTAGACAGGGGATCTCTATTAACCCACAATGAGCAGTTCTTC	CASSLDRGSLLTHNEQFF	TRBV13	.	TRBJ2-1	TRBD1
TGTGCCAGCAGCCAAAGTCTTGGGAGGGACAATGAGCAGTTCTTC	CASSQSLGRDNEQFF	TRBV4-2	.	TRBJ2-1	TRBD2
TGTGCCAGCAGCTTAGGGACAGTGGGCTCTGGAAACACCATATATTTT	CASSLGTVGSGNTIYF	TRBV7-8	once	TRBJ1-3	.
TGTGCCAGCAGCCAAGAACCAACAGGGCCCTATGGCTACACCTTC	CASSQEPTGPYGYTF	TRBV4-2	.	TRBJ1-2	.
TGTGCCAGCAGCTTAGCAGGGATTAATTCACCCCTCCACTTT	CASSLAGINSPLHF	TRBV7-2	.	TRBJ1-6	.
TGTGCCAGCAGCGTAGGGACAGGGGTCACAGATACGCAGTATTTT	CASSVGTGVTDTQYF	TRBV9	.	TRBJ2-3	TRBD1
TGTGCCAGCAGCCAAGCCCCTCTAGCGGGGATAGATACGCAGTATTTT	CASSQAPLAGIDTQYF	TRBV3-1/TRBV3-2	.	TRBJ2-3	TRBD2
TGTGCCAGCAGTCAGGGGGCAGAAGGCTACACCTTC	CASSQGAEGYTF	TRBV12-3/TRBV12-4	.	TRBJ1-2	TRBD1
TGTGCCACCAGCAGAGTAATAGGGTCGGGCACTGAAGCTTTCTTT	CATSRVIGSGTEAFF	TRBV15	.	TRBJ1-1	.
TGTGCCAGTGTGACAGGGGATAATTCACCCCTCCACTTT	CASVTGDNSPLHF	TRBV6-1	.	TRBJ1-6	TRBD1
TGTGCCAGCAGCCAACGGGCGGGGATAACTGAAAAACTGTTTTTT	CASSQRAGITEKLFF	TRBV3-1/TRBV3-2	.	TRBJ1-4	.
TGTGCCAGCAGCTTAGGGGCAGGAGAGACCCAGTACTTC	CASSLGAGETQYF	TRBV11-3	.	TRBJ2-5	.
TGTGCCTGGAGGGTCAACACAAAAGCTTTCTTT	CAWRVNTKAFF	TRBV30	.	TRBJ1-1	.
TGTGCCAGCAGCTTAGAGAGGACAGGGGTCTATGGCTACACCTTC	CASSLERTGVYGYTF	TRBV7-2	.	TRBJ1-2	TRBD1
TGTGCCAGCATCAGCGGGACAGCTAGCAATCAGCCCCAGCATTTT	CASISGTASNQPQHF	TRBV6-5	.	TRBJ1-5	TRBD1
TGTGCCAGCTCACCACAGGGCCTCCAAGAGACCCAGTACTTC	CASSPQGLQETQYF	TRBV18	.	TRBJ2-5	.
TGTGCCAGCAGTGAAGGGTTGGGGACGGGCTACAATGAGCAGTTCTTC	CASSEGLGTGYNEQFF	TRBV2	.	TRBJ2-1	.
TGTGCCAGCAAGGAAGGAGGGAACACTGAAGCTTTCTTT	CASKEGGNTEAFF	TRBV11-3	.	TRBJ1-1	.
TGCGCCAGCAGCTCCAGGGGGCGAGAGACCCAGTACTTC	CASSSRGRETQYF	TRBV5-1	once	TRBJ2-5	TRBD1
TGCGCCAGCAGCCAACCAAGTACCAATGGCTACACCTTC	CASSQPSTNGYTF	TRBV4-1	.	TRBJ1-2	.
TGCGCCAGCAGCGGAGGGACTAGCGGGGAAGAAGAGCAGTACTTC	CASSGGTSGEEEQYF	TRBV5-1	.	TRBJ2-7	TRBD2
TGTGCCAGCAGCTTGGGTCTTAATCAGCCCCAGCATTTT	CASSLGLNQPQHF	TRBV5-6	.	TRBJ1-5	.
TGTGCCAGCAGCCTTGCAGGGATGAACACTGAAGCTTTCTTT	CASSLAGMNTEAFF	TRBV14	.	TRBJ1-1	.
TGTGCCAGCAGTTGGGGGGGGAGAAACACTGAAGCTTTCTTT	CASSWGGRNTEAFF	TRBV6-2/TRBV6-3	.	TRBJ1-1	.
TGTGCCAGCAGGCGGCAGGGGTCCTCCTACAATGAGCAGTTCTTC	CASRRQGSSYNEQFF	TRBV6-5	.	TRBJ2-1	.
TGTGCCAGCACCCCCCGGGCCACCGGGGAGCTGTTTTTT	CASTPRATGELFF	TRBV12-3/TRBV12-4	.	TRBJ2-2	.
TGTGCCAGTAGTAGACAGGGGGCGTTTGATGGCTACACCTTC	CASSRQGAFDGYTF	TRBV19	.	TRBJ1-2	TRBD1
TGTGCCAGTAGTATAGAGAGGGGAAACTATGGCTACACCTTC	CASSIERGNYGYTF	TRBV19	.	TRBJ1-2	.
TGCAGTCCGACAAAAGAGGAGACCCAGTACTTC	CSPTKEETQYF	TRBV20-1	.	TRBJ2-5	.
TGCAGCGTTGCCACCCGGGACTTGAGGGAGCTGTTTTTT	CSVATRDLRELFF	TRBV29-1	.	TRBJ2-2	.
TGCGCCAGCAGCCACGAAACAGATACGCAGTATTTT	CASSHETDTQYF	TRBV4-1	.	TRBJ2-3	.
TGTGCCAGCAGCTTAAGGTATGAAGAGACCCAGTACTTC	CASSLRYEETQYF	TRBV7-9	.	TRBJ2-5	.
TGTGCCAGCAGTCGTAGCGGGGGTCGGACCGGGGAGCTGTTTTTT	CASSRSGGRTGELFF	TRBV6-5	.	TRBJ2-2	TRBD2
TGTGCCATCAGTGAGGCTCGGTGGTACTTC	CAISEARWYF	TRBV10-3	.	TRBJ2-7	.
TGTGCCAGCAGTGAAACCCTGGCGCAGTATTTT	CASSETLAQYF	TRBV2	.	TRBJ2-3	.
TGTGCCAGCAGTTACGAGGGGGACCCTGGGGCCAACGTCCTGACTTTC	CASSYEGDPGANVLTF	TRBV6-5	.	TRBJ2-6	.
TGTGCCAGCAGCCCCCCGGGACTCTCCTACAATGAGCAGTTCTTC	CASSPPGLSYNEQFF	TRBV7-3	once	TRBJ2-1	.
TGTGCCAGCAGTAGACAGGGAGGGACTGAAGCTTTCTTT	CASSRQGGTEAFF	TRBV12-3/TRBV12-4	.	TRBJ1-1	TRBD1
TGTGCCAGCAGCTTACGGGGACAGGGAGATAATTCACCCCTCCACTTT	CASSLRGQGDNSPLHF	TRBV7-2	.	TRBJ1-6	TRBD1